The following is a T cell receptor (beta chain) sequence with its context. What it recognizes is unknown. The junction shows a germline mismatch at one end, possibly a read error. The entry originates in a study of cytotoxic CD8 clonotypes in ibrutinib-treated CLL. Study results and limitations: Clonality increased at ibrutinib response and stayed stable in sustained remission. At progression, however, it fell back toward baseline. In comparison with age-matched healthy donors, baseline clonality was higher and tracked circulating CD8+ T-cell counts. There were differences in sampling times between sustained-remission and progressing patients. Stable or contracted on treatment, public clonotypes were also uncommon.

The repertoire was sequenced with immunoSEQ multiplex PCR; TCRdb's copy has only in-frame clones and lacks some. The sample lists approximately 320,000 clones, roughly 67% occurring once. The TCR was taken from a human donor with chronic lymphocytic leukemia. The specimen comprised PBMCs, sampled after 36 months of ibrutinib treatment.

CDR3 loop: CASSPSGEGTAFF. The CDR3, as DNA: TGTGCCAGCTCACCATCGGGCGAAGGGACAGCTTTCTTC. The chain links TRBV18 to TRBJ2-7; 7 positions agree with TRBD1. Germline lookup yields CDR1 KGHSH and CDR2 LQKENI. This CDR3 region has 13 residues.